Many counts were recorded for the clone carrying this T cell receptor beta chain. Its target is unknown. The data belong to a study of T cells in Graves' hyperthyroidism and ophthalmopathy. Findings and limits, study-wide: From stable hyperthyroidism, ophthalmopathy was separated by a 13 V-J model.

Every diagnosis used clinical symptoms, serum thyroxine and TRAb, thyroid ultrasound and orbital computed tomography. V lost 0 bases and J 2 bases, leaving 14 bases between the germline ends. CDR1 and CDR2 from the germline V gene are DFQATT and SNEGSKA (reference sequence). The CDR3 is made up of 15 amino acids. Amplified TCR beta CDR3 regions derived from RNA transcripts. TCR CDR3 underwent first-round RT-PCR with the HTBI primer set. TCRdb fed the multiplex PCR reads into MiXCR, producing one record per CDR3 protein. The profile shows 350,000 or so distinct CDR3 sequences, roughly 20% of them singletons.

The sample comprised blood. The TCR originated in a woman in her thirties or forties with Graves' ophthalmopathy. The genes are TRBV20-1 and TRBJ2-7; no firm D call. The CDR3 here is CSARDPRQPPYEQYF. The DNA for the CDR3 is TGCAGTGCTAGAGATCCTCGGCAGCCCCCCTACGAGCAGTACTTC.